Below are 5 T cell receptor beta chains sequenced from a single sample in a study of blood T cells in healthy people across ages. Next came a second PCR, run for about 7 to 12 cycles, which used a sample-barcoded 5' primer along with a J-beta primer mix. One entry per CDR3 protein, called by TCRdb with MiXCR from the 5' RACE reads. The sample lists about 1.5 million distinct CDR3 sequences; 40% to 45% were seen once. The specimen was blood. The receptor set was obtained from a woman aged 18-29 years in good health.

This clonotype appeared a few times. V and J are TRBV6-2 or TRBV6-3 and TRBJ1-1; D is unclear. In germline, CDR1 is MNHEY, CDR2 SVGEGT. The length of the CDR3 is 13 residues. Trimming shortened V by 1 base and J by 8 bases, and 11 bases separated the two germline ends. The CDR3 reads CASSYLRREEAFF. The CDR3 coding sequence is TGTGCCAGCAGTTACTTGAGACGGGAGGAAGCTTTCTTT.

This sequence joins TRBV7-6 and TRBJ2-5; TRBD2 matches at 10 bases. CDR1 and CDR2 from the germline V gene are SGHVS and FNYEAQ. CDR3 length: 16 amino acids. With 4 bases clipped from V and 11 bases from J, the junction kept 16 bases outside the gene matches. The CDR3 DNA reads as TGTGCCAGCAGCTACCCTAAAGCGGGAGGGCCGGAAGAGCAGTACTTC. It translates to CASSYPKAGGPEEQYF.

As regards this clonotype: An end of the junction differs from the germline gene, which may be a read error. The chain uses TRBV4-2 and TRBJ2-7; weak D call: TRBD2 (5 bases). This CDR3 has 15 amino acids. Per the germline V gene, CDR1 is LGHNA and CDR2 is YNFKEQ. CDR3 loop: CASSQARSSGYEQYF. The CDR3 DNA reads as TGTGCCAGCAGTCAAGCCCGTTCGAGCGGCTACGAGCAGTACTTC.

The chain combines TRBV6-2 or TRBV6-3 with TRBJ2-1; D uncertain. Between the trimmed V and J ends, which lost 2 bases and 0 bases, there was a span of 14 bases. This CDR3 has 17 amino acids. Germline V lookup: CDR1 MNHEY, CDR2 SVGEGT. As DNA, the CDR3 is TGTGCCAGCAGTTACGAGATGGGCGGTAACTCCTACAATGAGCAGTTCTTC. It yields the protein CASSYEMGGNSYNEQFF.

With regard to this clonotype: A much larger clonotype is one base distant, so this may be a read error. The J gene is TRBJ2-3, the V gene TRBV4-1; no clear D gene. The CDR3 has 12 residues. The germline V gene has CDR1 MGHRA and CDR2 YSYEKL. The CDR3 is CASSEEPRMQYF. CDR3 bases: TGCGCCAGCAGCGAAGAGCCGCGTATGCAGTATTTT.